The rows below give T cell receptor beta chains drawn from one sample of a study of shared clonotypes between healthy human individuals. Only in-frame clones appear in the TCRdb table, and some are missing; sequencing was by immunoSEQ multiplex PCR. The data hold 2 million to 2.5 million clones, with 85% to 95% observed a single time. The specimen sequenced was naive CD4+ T cells from PBMCs. Source of these receptors: a young man in good health. Some clones in this sample may be carry-over from other donors' samples. CDR3s include the opening cysteine and the closing phenylalanine or tryptophan. Fields, in order: D gene, clone size, J gene, V gene, CDR3 protein, CDR3 DNA. D genes are given only for firm matches. A row's size may be missing; if present it is once, few, many or a size class.

D gene: NA; clone size: once; J gene: TRBJ1-3; V gene: TRBV18; CDR3 protein: CASSSPSGRIIYF; CDR3 DNA: TGTGCCAGCTCATCGCCCTCAGGGCGCATCATATATTTT
D gene: TRBD1; clone size: few; J gene: TRBJ1-4; V gene: TRBV4-1; CDR3 protein: CASSQVETGGEKLFF; CDR3 DNA: TGCGCCAGCAGCCAAGTCGAGACAGGGGGTGAAAAACTGTTTTTT
D gene: NA; clone size: NA; J gene: TRBJ2-3; V gene: TRBV11-3; CDR3 protein: CASSLSGTDTQYF; CDR3 DNA: TGTGCCAGCAGCTTGAGCGGCACAGATACGCAGTATTTT
D gene: TRBD1; clone size: NA; J gene: TRBJ2-7; V gene: TRBV7-6; CDR3 protein: CASSPLGQSSYEQYF; CDR3 DNA: TGTGCCAGCAGCCCCCTGGGACAGTCCTCCTACGAGCAGTACTTC
D gene: NA; clone size: NA; J gene: TRBJ1-1; V gene: TRBV28; CDR3 protein: CASSFLNTEAFF; CDR3 DNA: TGTGCCAGCAGTTTTCTGAACACTGAAGCTTTCTTT
D gene: TRBD2; clone size: NA; J gene: TRBJ2-4; V gene: TRBV11-1; CDR3 protein: CASSLRAGGNIQYF; CDR3 DNA: TGTGCCAGCAGCCTCCGGGCGGGGGGGAACATTCAGTACTTC
D gene: NA; clone size: NA; J gene: TRBJ2-7; V gene: TRBV5-1; CDR3 protein: CASSLETGGSYEQYF; CDR3 DNA: TGCGCCAGCAGCTTGGAGACAGGAGGCTCCTACGAGCAGTACTTC
D gene: NA; clone size: NA; J gene: TRBJ1-4; V gene: TRBV4-1; CDR3 protein: CASSQARTVVGLFF; CDR3 DNA: TGCGCCAGCAGCCAGGCCCGAACGGTCGTCGGACTGTTTTTT
D gene: TRBD2; clone size: once; J gene: TRBJ2-1; V gene: TRBV19; CDR3 protein: CASSIVGSGMTYNEQFF; CDR3 DNA: TGTGCCAGTAGTATAGTGGGTAGCGGGATGACCTACAATGAGCAGTTCTTC
D gene: NA; clone size: NA; J gene: TRBJ1-2; V gene: TRBV6-1; CDR3 protein: CASSMDSLGGYTF; CDR3 DNA: TGTGCCAGCAGTATGGACAGCTTGGGTGGCTACACCTTC
D gene: NA; clone size: few; J gene: TRBJ2-7; V gene: TRBV2; CDR3 protein: CASSDRYEQYF; CDR3 DNA: TGTGCCAGCAGTGATCGCTACGAGCAGTACTTC
D gene: TRBD2; clone size: NA; J gene: TRBJ2-7; V gene: TRBV28; CDR3 protein: CASSLVAGLSSYEQYF; CDR3 DNA: TGTGCCAGCAGTTTAGTAGCGGGACTGAGCTCCTACGAGCAGTACTTC
D gene: NA; clone size: NA; J gene: TRBJ2-1; V gene: TRBV9; CDR3 protein: CASSVGPGVLNEQFF; CDR3 DNA: TGTGCCAGCAGCGTAGGGCCGGGCGTACTCAATGAGCAGTTCTTC
D gene: TRBD1; clone size: NA; J gene: TRBJ2-7; V gene: TRBV7-2; CDR3 protein: CASSLRDSSYEQYF; CDR3 DNA: TGTGCCAGCAGCTTACGGGACAGCTCCTACGAGCAGTACTTC
D gene: TRBD1; clone size: NA; J gene: TRBJ2-2; V gene: TRBV9; CDR3 protein: CASSVVGQGVGELFF; CDR3 DNA: TGTGCCAGCAGCGTAGTGGGACAGGGGGTCGGGGAGCTGTTTTTT
D gene: TRBD2; clone size: NA; J gene: TRBJ2-1; V gene: TRBV28; CDR3 protein: CASSLTGPGLAGAGGYNEQFF; CDR3 DNA: TGTGCCAGCAGTTTAACGGGTCCCGGACTAGCGGGAGCTGGGGGGTACAATGAGCAGTTCTTC
D gene: NA; clone size: NA; J gene: TRBJ2-3; V gene: TRBV18; CDR3 protein: CASSPQLGLRRTDTQYF; CDR3 DNA: TGTGCCAGCTCACCCCAACTAGGACTCAGGAGGACAGATACGCAGTATTTT
D gene: TRBD2; clone size: NA; J gene: TRBJ2-2; V gene: TRBV7-3; CDR3 protein: CASSSTSGKNTGELFF; CDR3 DNA: TGTGCCAGCAGCTCTACTAGCGGGAAGAACACCGGGGAGCTGTTTTTT
D gene: TRBD2; clone size: NA; J gene: TRBJ2-2; V gene: TRBV5-4; CDR3 protein: CASSLAGSTGELFF; CDR3 DNA: TGTGCCAGCAGTCTAGCGGGAAGCACCGGGGAGCTGTTTTTT
D gene: NA; clone size: NA; J gene: TRBJ1-3; V gene: TRBV11-2; CDR3 protein: CASSPSFRGAGNTIYF; CDR3 DNA: TGTGCCAGCAGCCCCTCATTTCGGGGGGCCGGAAACACCATATATTTT
D gene: NA; clone size: NA; J gene: TRBJ1-1; V gene: TRBV5-5; CDR3 protein: CASSLLVLNTEAFF; CDR3 DNA: TGTGCCAGCAGCCTCTTGGTACTGAACACTGAAGCTTTCTTT
D gene: TRBD2; clone size: NA; J gene: TRBJ2-3; V gene: TRBV5-1; CDR3 protein: CASSSGLAGGSDTQYF; CDR3 DNA: TGCGCCAGCAGCTCGGGACTAGCGGGAGGATCAGATACGCAGTATTTT
D gene: NA; clone size: NA; J gene: TRBJ1-5; V gene: TRBV5-6; CDR3 protein: CASSLVRQPQHF; CDR3 DNA: TGTGCCAGCAGCTTGGTCCGTCAGCCCCAGCATTTT
D gene: NA; clone size: NA; J gene: TRBJ2-1; V gene: TRBV6-1; CDR3 protein: CASSEAAPGDEQFF; CDR3 DNA: TGTGCCAGCAGTGAAGCCGCTCCCGGCGATGAGCAGTTCTTC
D gene: NA; clone size: NA; J gene: TRBJ1-5; V gene: TRBV29-1; CDR3 protein: CSVGDLNQPQHF; CDR3 DNA: TGCAGCGTTGGAGATTTAAATCAGCCCCAGCATTTT
D gene: NA; clone size: NA; J gene: TRBJ2-3; V gene: TRBV6-1; CDR3 protein: CASSERLGGTDTQYF; CDR3 DNA: TGTGCCAGCAGTGAACGGCTGGGGGGAACAGATACGCAGTATTTT
D gene: NA; clone size: NA; J gene: TRBJ1-2; V gene: TRBV19; CDR3 protein: CASRQEAGGYTF; CDR3 DNA: TGTGCCAGTAGACAGGAAGCAGGCGGCTACACCTTC
D gene: TRBD1; clone size: NA; J gene: TRBJ1-4; V gene: TRBV5-3; CDR3 protein: CALRQGFYEKLFF; CDR3 DNA: TGTGCGCTACGACAGGGTTTTTATGAAAAACTGTTTTTT
D gene: TRBD2; clone size: NA; J gene: TRBJ2-1; V gene: TRBV19; CDR3 protein: CASSVGLAGVNEQFF; CDR3 DNA: TGTGCCAGTAGTGTGGGACTAGCGGGAGTCAATGAGCAGTTCTTC
D gene: TRBD1; clone size: NA; J gene: TRBJ1-1; V gene: TRBV5-1; CDR3 protein: CASSLETGGGSEAFF; CDR3 DNA: TGCGCCAGCAGCTTGGAGACAGGGGGCGGATCTGAAGCTTTCTTT
D gene: NA; clone size: NA; J gene: TRBJ2-2; V gene: TRBV9; CDR3 protein: CASSSPGQLSTGELFF; CDR3 DNA: TGTGCCAGCAGTTCCCCGGGACAATTGTCCACCGGGGAGCTGTTTTTT
D gene: TRBD1; clone size: NA; J gene: TRBJ1-5; V gene: TRBV5-1; CDR3 protein: CASSLFGDRNQPQHF; CDR3 DNA: TGCGCCAGCAGCTTGTTTGGGGACAGAAATCAGCCCCAGCATTTT
D gene: NA; clone size: NA; J gene: TRBJ1-1; V gene: TRBV6-6; CDR3 protein: CASSPPGYNTEAFF; CDR3 DNA: TGTGCCAGCAGTCCCCCGGGGTATAACACTGAAGCTTTCTTT
D gene: TRBD2; clone size: NA; J gene: TRBJ2-3; V gene: TRBV7-3; CDR3 protein: CASSSSGRDTDTQYF; CDR3 DNA: TGTGCCAGCAGTTCTAGCGGGCGGGACACAGATACGCAGTATTTT
D gene: NA; clone size: few; J gene: TRBJ2-7; V gene: TRBV5-1; CDR3 protein: CASSSGLYEQYF; CDR3 DNA: TGCGCCAGCAGCTCCGGACTCTACGAGCAGTACTTC
D gene: TRBD1; clone size: NA; J gene: TRBJ2-1; V gene: TRBV9; CDR3 protein: CASSPRDRTYNEQFF; CDR3 DNA: TGTGCCAGCAGCCCACGGGACAGAACCTACAATGAGCAGTTCTTC
D gene: NA; clone size: NA; J gene: TRBJ2-1; V gene: TRBV9; CDR3 protein: CASSPRRALDPTYNEQFF; CDR3 DNA: TGTGCCAGCAGCCCCCGGAGGGCTCTAGACCCTACCTACAATGAGCAGTTCTTC
D gene: NA; clone size: NA; J gene: TRBJ2-4; V gene: TRBV2; CDR3 protein: CASSDGLAKNIQYF; CDR3 DNA: TGTGCCAGCAGTGATGGACTAGCCAAAAACATTCAGTACTTC
D gene: NA; clone size: once; J gene: TRBJ1-1; V gene: TRBV7-3; CDR3 protein: CASSLGYGNTEAFF; CDR3 DNA: TGTGCCAGCAGCTTAGGGTACGGGAACACTGAAGCTTTCTTT
D gene: NA; clone size: NA; J gene: TRBJ2-7; V gene: TRBV10-1; CDR3 protein: CASSDQRTGASYEQYF; CDR3 DNA: TGCGCCAGCAGTGACCAGAGGACGGGGGCCTCCTACGAGCAGTACTTC
D gene: NA; clone size: NA; J gene: TRBJ2-3; V gene: TRBV7-5; CDR3 protein: CARSPGTSANAGDTQYF; CDR3 DNA: TGTGCCAGAAGCCCCGGGACTAGCGCGAACGCGGGAGATACGCAGTATTTT
D gene: NA; clone size: NA; J gene: TRBJ1-1; V gene: TRBV28; CDR3 protein: CASFQGNTEAFF; CDR3 DNA: TGTGCCAGTTTCCAGGGTAACACTGAAGCTTTCTTT